The next 23 T cell receptor beta chains were all read from a single sample in a study of blood T cell repertoires in COVID-19. Here immunoSEQ multiplex PCR was the method, and the copy in TCRdb shows in-frame clones only, minus some. This table holds roughly 150,000 clones, over 75% found once. Sequenced: peripheral blood. The receptors were sampled from a human donor in a cohort sampled during active COVID-19.

This rearrangement joins TRBV18 to TRBJ2-2; D is unresolved. Germline V lookup: CDR1 KGHSH, CDR2 LQKENI. Trimming removed 6 bases from V and 5 bases from J, with 13 bases in between. This CDR3 has 14 amino acids. CDR3: CASSLDIDTGELFF. The CDR3 DNA sequence: TGTGCCAGCTCCCTTGACATCGATACCGGGGAGCTGTTTTTT.

This sequence joins TRBV19 and TRBJ1-2; weak D call: TRBD1 (6 bases). The germline CDR1 and CDR2 sequences are LNHDA and SQIVND (reference sequence). CDR3 size: 14 residues. V was cut by 6 bases and J by 7 bases, with 18 bases left in between. The CDR3 DNA reads TGTGCCAGTAGGGGTCTCGTGGGGGCTGGTGGCTACACCTTC. This codes for CASRGLVGAGGYTF.

V is TRBV5-1 and J is TRBJ2-3, with 7 bases identical to TRBD2. The CDR3 consists of 15 residues. The V gene's germline CDR1 is SGHRS and CDR2 YFSETQ. V lost 4 bases, J lost 2 bases, and 7 bases stayed unmatched. CDR3 DNA: TGCGCCAGCAGCCCATGGGGGGGGGACACAGATACGCAGTATTTT. Translation gives CASSPWGGDTDTQYF.

The chain combines TRBV5-1 with TRBJ1-2, with a possible D match to TRBD1 (5 bases). V was pared by 0 bases and J by 5 bases, with 14 bases between. Germline V gene lookup returns CDR1 SGHRS and CDR2 YFSETQ. The CDR3 is 15 amino acids. The CDR3 bases are TGCGCCAGCAGCTTGGAGGCAGGGTTCAAATATGGCTACACCTTC. Translated, it gives CASSLEAGFKYGYTF.

The chain employs TRBV7-2 and TRBJ1-3; weak D call: TRBD1 (5 bases). Germline V gene sequence: CDR1 SGHTA, CDR2 FQGNSA. The V end was cut by 1 base, the J end by 4 bases, with 11 bases between. The CDR3 totals 15 residues. The CDR3, as DNA: TGTGCCAGCAGCTTAGGAGGGGAGGCAGGAAACACCATATATTTT. It codes for CASSLGGEAGNTIYF. Filled out from reference TRBV7-2 and TRBJ1-3, the complete variable domain reads GAGVSQSPSNKVTEKGKDVELRCDPISGHTALYWYRQSLGQGLEFLIYFQGNSAPDKSGLPSDRFSAERTGGSVSTLTIQRTQQEDSAVYLCASSLGGEAGNTIYFGEGSWLTVV.

J is TRBJ2-5 and V is TRBV9; D gene uncertain. CDR1 SGDLS and CDR2 YYNGEE come from the germline V gene. The V end lost 3 bases, the J end lost 3 bases, and 6 bases lay between the germline ends. This CDR3 is 12 amino acids long. CDR3 DNA: TGTGCCAGCAGCGCCTCGGAAGAGACCCAGTACTTC. It encodes CASSASEETQYF.

This rearrangement joins TRBV12-5 to TRBJ2-1; tentative D call: TRBD2 (6 bases). The CDR3 extends over 15 amino acids. Germline V lookup: CDR1 LGHNT, CDR2 FRNRAP. Trimming cost V 7 bases and J 5 bases, with 18 bases left between them. CDR3 residues: CASVSSGQPNNEQFF. The DNA for the CDR3 is TGTGCTAGTGTTTCGAGCGGGCAACCCAACAATGAGCAGTTCTTC.

This clone was detected once. The chain recombines TRBV9 with TRBJ2-2; 7 bases align to TRBD2. The CDR3 is made up of 15 amino acids. Germline loops: CDR1 SGDLS, CDR2 YYNGEE. V was clipped by 6 bases and J by 3 bases; unmatched bases: 8. The chain's CDR3 is CASTISSGDTGELFF. For the CDR3, the DNA is TGTGCCAGCACCATCTCTAGCGGAGACACCGGGGAGCTGTTTTTT.

The chain couples TRBV6-5 to TRBJ2-3; D possibly corresponds to TRBD1 (6 bases). The V end lost 6 bases, the J end lost 3 bases, and 16 bases lay between the germline ends. There are 15 residues in the CDR3. Germline CDR1 and CDR2: MNHEY and SVGAGI. The CDR3 protein is CASRLRGVTTDTQYF. The DNA for the CDR3 is TGTGCCAGCAGACTCAGGGGAGTAACGACAGATACGCAGTATTTT.

In this sample, this clone turned up once. The gene calls are TRBV12-3 or TRBV12-4 and TRBJ2-5; 8 nucleotides match TRBD2. V lost 6 bases and J lost 2; bases outside the gene matches: 2. The CDR3 is made up of 13 amino acids. CDR3 residues: CASSPSGQETQYF. CDR3 DNA: TGTGCCAGCAGCCCTAGCGGGCAAGAGACCCAGTACTTC.

The chain uses TRBV9 and TRBJ2-2; D possibly corresponds to TRBD1 (6 bases). V lost 1 base and J lost 1, with 11 bases in between. Germline values: CDR1 SGDLS, CDR2 YYNGEE. The CDR3 extends over 16 amino acids. The CDR3, as DNA: TGTGCCAGCAGCGTACACCACAGGGAGAACACCGGGGAGCTGTTTTTT. This codes for CASSVHHRENTGELFF.

J is TRBJ2-5 and V is TRBV7-2, with TRBD2 identical over 11 bases. CDR1 is SGHTA and CDR2 is FQGNSA in the germline V gene. The V segment lost 2 bases and the J segment 5 bases; nucleotides outside the gene matches: 10. This CDR3 region has 17 residues. CDR3 protein: CASSLRSGRALGETQYF. The DNA of the CDR3 is TGTGCCAGCAGCTTACGTAGCGGGAGGGCCCTCGGGGAGACCCAGTACTTC. The variable domain in full, with the rest retrieved from reference TRBV7-2 and TRBJ2-5, is GAGVSQSPSNKVTEKGKDVELRCDPISGHTALYWYRQSLGQGLEFLIYFQGNSAPDKSGLPSDRFSAERTGGSVSTLTIQRTQQEDSAVYLCASSLRSGRALGETQYFGPGTRLLVL.

The chain has TRBV14 and TRBJ1-1, with TRBD1 as a possible D gene (5 bases). V was pared by 0 bases and J by 5 bases, with 16 bases between. The CDR3 totals 16 residues. The germline CDR1 and CDR2 sequences are SGHDN and FVKESK. In nucleotides, the CDR3 is TGTGCCAGCAGCCAAGATTTTTTCAGGGTTGGGACTGAAGCTTTCTTT. Encoded protein: CASSQDFFRVGTEAFF.

The chain joins TRBV6-5 to TRBJ1-2; D remains ambiguous. The ends were cut back, 0 bases at V and 4 bases at J, with 3 bases in the middle. The CDR3 spans 12 residues. Looked up from germline, CDR1 is MNHEY and CDR2 is SVGAGI. Here the CDR3 DNA reads TGTGCCAGCAGTTACTCCGGCTATGGCTACACCTTC. Translated: CASSYSGYGYTF.

A few counts support this clone. This sequence joins TRBV2 and TRBJ1-1; D gene ambiguous. Trimming removed 8 bases at V and 2 bases at J, with 12 bases between. The length of the CDR3 is 13 residues. The germline CDR1 and CDR2 sequences are SNHLY and FYNNEI. The CDR3 spells CASHAEVNTEAFF. DNA of the CDR3: TGTGCCAGCCACGCCGAGGTAAACACTGAAGCTTTCTTT.

The rearrangement links TRBV7-2 to TRBJ2-1; 7 bases are a match to TRBD2. Germline V CDR1 and CDR2: SGHTA, FQGNSA. Trimming removed 2 bases from V and 4 bases from J; junction bases left unmatched: 5. This CDR3 contains 15 residues. The CDR3 nucleotides read TGTGCCAGCAGCTTACGGTGGGGGGGTTACAATGAGCAGTTCTTC. This translates into CASSLRWGGYNEQFF.

This clone was picked up one time. This chain uses TRBV6-5 with TRBJ1-4, with 8 bases lining up with TRBD1. This CDR3 spans 15 amino acids. Germline-derived CDR1 and CDR2 are MNHEY and SVGAGI. J was trimmed by 4 bases and V by 8 bases; bases with no gene match: 9. CDR3 amino acids: CASCRRQGFNEKLFF. The CDR3 bases are TGTGCCAGCTGCAGAAGACAGGGGTTTAATGAAAAACTGTTTTTT.

The chain couples TRBV11-3 to TRBJ2-1, with TRBD2 matching over 7 bases. This CDR3 has 16 residues. Germline V gives CDR1 SGHNT, CDR2 YENEEA. After removal of 3 bases from V and 2 bases from J, the junction contained 7 bases not matched to a gene. CDR3 amino acids: CASSFGAGQAYNEQFF. CDR3 bases: TGTGCCAGCAGCTTTGGAGCGGGGCAAGCCTACAATGAGCAGTTCTTC.

This chain joins TRBV5-4 and TRBJ1-2; D ambiguous. This CDR3 is 15 amino acids long. With 5 bases removed from V and 4 bases from J, the gap between germline ends came to 18 bases. Germline assignment: CDR1 SGHNT and CDR2 YYREEE (reference sequence). The chain's CDR3 is CASRHGEESGYGYTF. The CDR3 coding sequence is TGTGCCAGCAGACACGGCGAGGAGTCCGGCTATGGCTACACCTTC. The variable domain in full, completed from reference TRBV5-4 and TRBJ1-2, reads ETGVTQSPTHLIKTRGQQVTLRCSSQSGHNTVSWYQQALGQGPQFIFQYYREEENGRGNFPPRFSGLQFPNYSSELNVNALELDDSALYLCASRHGEESGYGYTFGSGTRLTVV.

The genes are TRBV27 and TRBJ2-2; 9 bases line up with TRBD1. The J segment lost 4 bases and the V segment lost 5 bases, leaving 8 bases of the junction unmatched. Per germline, CDR1 MNHEY and CDR2 SMNVEV (reference sequence). CDR3 length: 16 residues. The chain's CDR3 is CASSHTGGVSTGELFF. CDR3 coding DNA: TGTGCCAGCAGTCATACAGGGGGCGTCAGCACCGGGGAGCTGTTTTTT.

This rearrangement joins TRBV19 to TRBJ1-4, with a weak D call TRBD1 (6 bases). Trimming removed 5 bases at V and 1 base at J, with 8 bases between. The CDR3 loop spans 14 amino acids. Germline-derived CDR1 and CDR2 are LNHDA and SQIVND (reference sequence). The CDR3 sequence: CASSVQGTNEKLFF. For the CDR3, the DNA is TGTGCCAGTAGTGTACAGGGAACTAATGAAAAACTGTTTTTT.

This chain links TRBV15 with TRBJ2-1, with 7 bases fitting TRBD2. Trimming at V came to 3 bases and at J to 5 bases, leaving 7 bases not matched to a gene. The CDR3 extends over 15 amino acids. The germline CDR1 and CDR2 sequences are LNHNV and YYDKDF (reference sequence). The CDR3 DNA reads TGTGCCACCAGCAGTTGGGCTAGCGGTAACAATGAGCAGTTCTTC. Protein: CATSSWASGNNEQFF. The full variable domain, with the rest looked up from reference TRBV15 and TRBJ2-1, is DAMVIQNPRYQVTQFGKPVTLSCSQTLNHNVMYWYQQKSSQAPKLLFHYYDKDFNNEADTPDNFQSRRPNTSFCFLDIRSPGLGDTAMYLCATSSWASGNNEQFFGPGTRLTVL.

This chain joins TRBV5-1 and TRBJ1-4; 8 nucleotides agree with TRBD1. Germline CDR1 and CDR2: SGHRS and YFSETQ. The CDR3 contains 15 residues. The V gene end was trimmed by 4 bases and the J gene end by 8 bases; junction bases not matched to a gene: 10. The CDR3 reads CASSTGRGLKEKLFF. CDR3 bases: TGCGCCAGCAGCACAGGCAGGGGGCTGAAGGAAAAACTGTTTTTT. Drawing the rest from reference TRBV5-1 and TRBJ1-4, the complete variable domain is KAGVTQTPRYLIKTRGQQVTLSCSPISGHRSVSWYQQTPGQGLQFLFEYFSETQRNKGNFPGRFSGRQFSNSRSEMNVSTLELGDSALYLCASSTGRGLKEKLFFGSGTQLSVL.